The rows below give T cell receptor beta chains drawn from one sample of a study of blood T cell repertoires in COVID-19. TCRdb's copy holds only in-frame clones and misses some; the assay was immunoSEQ multiplex PCR. The repertoire holds about 260,000 clones, with approximately 91% as singletons. The source material was peripheral blood. The receptors come from a human donor in a cohort sampled during active COVID-19. Both conserved end residues are part of each CDR3. Each record gives: V gene, J gene, D gene, clone size, CDR3 DNA, CDR3 protein. The D gene is left open where the match is weak. The size field is filled for only some rows; it gives once, few, many or a size class.

v_call: TRBV28; j_call: TRBJ2-7; d_call: -; clone_size: -; cdr3_nt: TGTGCCAGCAGCAGCTTGGGAGTCCCCTACGAGCAGTACTTC; cdr3_aa: CASSSLGVPYEQYF
v_call: TRBV19; j_call: TRBJ2-2; d_call: TRBD1; clone_size: -; cdr3_nt: TGTGCCAGTAGTAAGACAGGGGCCGGGGAGCTGTTTTTT; cdr3_aa: CASSKTGAGELFF
v_call: TRBV4-1; j_call: TRBJ1-5; d_call: -; clone_size: few; cdr3_nt: TGCGCCAGCAGCCAAGAAGAGAGAAGCAATCAGCCCCAGCATTTT; cdr3_aa: CASSQEERSNQPQHF
v_call: TRBV27; j_call: TRBJ2-7; d_call: TRBD2; clone_size: -; cdr3_nt: TGTGCCAGCAGTCCCCTAGCGGGAGGACACGAGCAGTACTTC; cdr3_aa: CASSPLAGGHEQYF
v_call: TRBV6-5; j_call: TRBJ1-2; d_call: TRBD1; clone_size: -; cdr3_nt: TGTGCCAGCAGCCGACAGGGGGTCTATGGCTACACCTTC; cdr3_aa: CASSRQGVYGYTF
v_call: TRBV11-2; j_call: TRBJ2-7; d_call: TRBD2; clone_size: -; cdr3_nt: TGTGCCAGCAGCCAGGGACTAGCCTACGAGCAGTACTTC; cdr3_aa: CASSQGLAYEQYF
v_call: TRBV20-1; j_call: TRBJ1-5; d_call: TRBD1; clone_size: -; cdr3_nt: TGCAGTGCTAGTCAGGGGGTGGATCAGCCCCAGCATTTT; cdr3_aa: CSASQGVDQPQHF
v_call: TRBV20-1; j_call: TRBJ2-2; d_call: -; clone_size: few; cdr3_nt: TGCAGTGCTAGTAAGGGCGGGGACACCGGGGAGCTGTTTTTT; cdr3_aa: CSASKGGDTGELFF
v_call: TRBV6-4; j_call: TRBJ2-2; d_call: -; clone_size: few; cdr3_nt: TGTGCCAGCAGTGAGTCCCGGACCGGGGAGCTGTTTTTT; cdr3_aa: CASSESRTGELFF
v_call: TRBV6-1; j_call: TRBJ1-2; d_call: -; clone_size: -; cdr3_nt: TGTGCCAGCAGTGAACTAGGGGGTACTATCTATGGCTACACCTTC; cdr3_aa: CASSELGGTIYGYTF
v_call: TRBV12-3/TRBV12-4; j_call: TRBJ2-2; d_call: -; clone_size: -; cdr3_nt: TGTGCCAGCTTAAACACCGGGGAGCTGTTTTTT; cdr3_aa: CASLNTGELFF
v_call: TRBV7-9; j_call: TRBJ2-7; d_call: TRBD1; clone_size: once; cdr3_nt: TGTGCCAGCAGCCCGCCATGGACTTGGGGACAGGGGTCCTACGAGCAGTACTTC; cdr3_aa: CASSPPWTWGQGSYEQYF
v_call: TRBV4-3; j_call: TRBJ2-1; d_call: TRBD1; clone_size: once; cdr3_nt: TGCGCCAGCAGCCAAGGTAGGACAGGGGGGAATGAGCAGTTCTTC; cdr3_aa: CASSQGRTGGNEQFF
v_call: TRBV6-5; j_call: TRBJ2-1; d_call: -; clone_size: few; cdr3_nt: TGTGCCAGCAGCCGCCCGGAGGGGATTGAGCAGTTCTTC; cdr3_aa: CASSRPEGIEQFF
v_call: TRBV5-6; j_call: TRBJ2-7; d_call: -; clone_size: -; cdr3_nt: TGTGCCAGCAGCAGACCCACCGGGAGATACGAGCAGTACTTC; cdr3_aa: CASSRPTGRYEQYF